The clone carrying this T cell receptor (beta chain) was counted between two and nine times. Antigen specificity is unknown. The source of the sample is a study of T cell responses to AZD1222 COVID-19 vaccine. Assay: immunoSEQ multiplex PCR; the TCRdb copy retains only in-frame clones and omits some. Of about 120,000 clones listed, roughly 87% were seen once; the top ten hold 6.5% to 8.5%. Broader study findings: Nearly half of unique spike-specific TCRs reportedly avoided B.1.351 and B.1.1.7 mutated regions.

Trimming took 0 bases from V and 0 from J, leaving 12 bases between them. In germline, CDR1 is SGHRS, CDR2 YFSETQ. The CDR3 runs to 16 residues. This TCR derives from an adult in good health. This specimen consisted of peripheral blood, obtained on day 0 of AZD1222 vaccination. The chain uses TRBV5-1 and TRBJ1-1, with D possibly matching TRBD1 (6 bases). The CDR3 region is CASSLGRGQLNTEAFF. The DNA for the CDR3 is TGCGCCAGCAGCTTGGGCCGAGGACAGTTGAACACTGAAGCTTTCTTT. Full variable domain (rest looked up from reference TRBV5-1 and TRBJ1-1): KAGVTQTPRYLIKTRGQQVTLSCSPISGHRSVSWYQQTPGQGLQFLFEYFSETQRNKGNFPGRFSGRQFSNSRSEMNVSTLELGDSALYLCASSLGRGQLNTEAFFGQGTRLTVV.